Presented here are 15 T cell receptor beta chains from one specimen sequenced in a study of cytomegalovirus exposure and HLA in healthy donors. PCR used 60 Vbeta primers and 13 Jbeta primers. Generated by immunoSEQ multiplex PCR, the TCRdb table keeps only in-frame clones and is missing some. The data hold about 190,000 clones, with 65% to 75% observed a single time. The sample was PBMCs. All receptors come from a young man in good health and CMV-seropositive.

V and J are TRBV10-3 and TRBJ2-7; TRBD2 matches at 7 bases. The V gene end was trimmed by 4 bases and the J gene end by 6 bases; junction bases not matched to a gene: 9. This CDR3 region has 14 residues. Germline lookup yields CDR1 ENHRY and CDR2 SYGVKD. For the CDR3, the DNA is TGTGCCATCAGTGTAGGTACTAGCGAGCGCGAGCAGTACTTC. This codes for CAISVGTSEREQYF.

This chain uses TRBV5-1 with TRBJ2-5; TRBD1 is a possible D gene (6 bases). Judging by the DNA end, TRBJ2-7 fits better; the J call may be wrong. Germline-derived CDR1 and CDR2 are SGHRS and YFSETQ. The length of the CDR3 is 12 residues. CDR3 region: CASSWDNYEQYF. CDR3 nucleotide sequence: TGCGCCAGCAGCTGGGACAACTACGAGCAGTACTTC.

The chain recombines TRBV10-3 with TRBJ2-7; 11 bases line up with TRBD1. CDR1 and CDR2 (germline): ENHRY, SYGVKD. The CDR3 is 15 amino acids. The ends lost 8 bases at V and 3 bases at J; junction bases unmatched: 9. CDR3 DNA: TGTGCCATCGGGAGGGCCGGGACAGGGGGCTACGAGCAGTACTTC. This encodes CAIGRAGTGGYEQYF.

With regard to this clone: Other DNA sequences in the same sample also yield this CDR3. This chain links TRBV6-6 with TRBJ1-1, with a possible D match to TRBD1 (6 bases). This CDR3 spans 14 amino acids. Deletions cut 6 bases from V and 0 bases from J, with 11 bases between. Germline V lookup: CDR1 MNHNY, CDR2 SVGAGI (reference sequence). The CDR3 nucleotides read TGTGCCAGCAGCCGCGGACAGCTGAACACTGAAGCTTTCTTT. Encoded protein: CASSRGQLNTEAFF.

J is TRBJ1-4 and V is TRBV5-8, with D tentatively TRBD1 (5 bases). This CDR3 region has 14 residues. Per the germline V gene, CDR1 is SGHTS and CDR2 is YDEGEE. Trimming removed 2 bases from V and 8 bases from J, with 13 bases in between. CDR3 residues: CASSFGGDAEKLFF. In DNA form, the CDR3 reads TGTGCCAGCAGCTTTGGAGGGGATGCGGAAAAACTGTTTTTT.

Comments on this clone: An end of the junction does not agree with germline; a read error may underlie this. This chain connects TRBV7-3 to TRBJ1-1, with TRBD1 matching 9 bases. Germline CDR1 SGHTA, CDR2 FQGTGA. The CDR3 length is 15 residues. The CDR3 bases are TGTGCCAGCAGTTTAACCGGGACAGGGAGGACTGAAGCTTTCTTT. Protein sequence: CASSLTGTGRTEAFF.

The chain recombines TRBV18 with TRBJ1-5; maybe TRBD1 (6 bases). Germline CDR1 reads KGHSH; CDR2 reads LQKENI. V was trimmed by 5 bases and J by 0 bases, leaving 8 bases between them. The CDR3 consists of 14 residues. CDR3 DNA sequence: TGTGCCAGCTCAGGGGACATTAGCAATCAGCCCCAGCATTTT. This translates into CASSGDISNQPQHF.

The gene calls are TRBV18 and TRBJ2-1; 8 bases are shared with TRBD2. Trimming at V came to 3 bases and at J to 6 bases, leaving 16 bases not matched to a gene. This CDR3 contains 18 residues. Per germline, CDR1 KGHSH and CDR2 LQKENI. CDR3 residues: CASSPPPRGGRQSNEQFF. The CDR3 region has the DNA TGTGCCAGCTCACCTCCTCCTCGGGGCGGGAGGCAAAGCAATGAGCAGTTCTTC. The full variable domain, in which reference TRBV18 and TRBJ2-1 provide the parts outside the CDR3, is NAGVMQNPRHLVRRRGQEARLRCSPMKGHSHVYWYRQLPEEGLKFMVYLQKENIIDESGMPKERFSAEFPKEGPSILRIQQVVRGDSAAYFCASSPPPRGGRQSNEQFFGPGTRLTVL.

This chain links TRBV29-1 with TRBJ2-1; 11 nucleotides line up with TRBD2. The CDR3 is 15 residues long. The ends lost 1 base at V and 5 bases at J; junction bases unmatched: 4. The germline CDR1 and CDR2 sequences are SQVTM and ANQGSEA. For the CDR3, the DNA is TGCAGCGTTGAAGCCCTACTAGCGGGAGACAATGAGCAGTTCTTC. Protein product: CSVEALLAGDNEQFF.

The rearrangement joins TRBV7-9 to TRBJ2-7; TRBD1 agrees at 7 bases. The ends lost 5 bases at V and 0 bases at J; junction bases unmatched: 10. CDR3 size: 16 residues. Germline V CDR1 and CDR2: SEHNR, FQNEAQ (reference sequence). The chain's CDR3 is CASSPTTGNPSYEQYF. CDR3 sequence (DNA): TGTGCCAGCAGCCCGACGACAGGGAACCCCTCCTACGAGCAGTACTTC.

The chain couples TRBV7-2 to TRBJ2-5; 12 bases line up with TRBD2. Germline V gene lookup returns CDR1 SGHTA and CDR2 FQGNSA. The V segment lost 5 bases and the J segment 2 bases; nucleotides outside the gene matches: 9. The CDR3 covers 17 residues. The CDR3 reads CASSQRTSGDHQETQYF. As DNA, the CDR3 is TGTGCCAGCAGCCAGAGGACTAGCGGGGATCATCAAGAGACCCAGTACTTC.

The chain is built from TRBV6-6 and TRBJ1-5; the D gene is possibly TRBD1 (6 bases). V was shortened by 6 bases and J by 6 bases, with 15 bases between the two germline ends. CDR3 length: 14 residues. Germline CDR1 is MNHNY and CDR2 is SVGAGI (reference sequence). For the CDR3, the DNA is TGTGCCAGCAGGCACGGGGGGCCAGGTCAGCCCCAGCATTTT. Translating gives CASRHGGPGQPQHF.

The chain links TRBV4-3 to TRBJ2-7, with TRBD1 identical over 9 bases. This CDR3 is built from 13 residues. J gave up 4 bases and V 5 bases, and 3 bases lay outside the gene matches. Germline CDR1 reads LGHNA; CDR2 reads YSLEER. The CDR3 loop is CASSSDRGYEQYF. The DNA of the CDR3 is TGCGCCAGCAGCTCGGACAGGGGTTACGAGCAGTACTTC.

This chain uses TRBV2 with TRBJ2-5; 7 bases match TRBD1. With 8 bases clipped from V and 5 bases from J, the junction kept 11 bases outside the gene matches. CDR3 length: 14 residues. Germline-derived CDR1 and CDR2 are SNHLY and FYNNEI. The CDR3 is CASGAPGQLETQYF. CDR3 nucleotide sequence: TGTGCCAGCGGGGCACCGGGACAGCTGGAGACCCAGTACTTC.

This clone appeared a few times. The chain employs TRBV19 and TRBJ1-5; tentatively, D is TRBD1 (5 bases). Germline V gene sequence: CDR1 LNHDA, CDR2 SQIVND (reference sequence). V was shortened by 7 bases and J by 6 bases, with 16 bases between the two germline ends. The CDR3 covers 14 residues. The CDR3 loop is CASTPGGGRQPQHF. The CDR3 DNA is TGTGCCAGTACCCCCGGGGGGGGTCGTCAGCCCCAGCATTTT.